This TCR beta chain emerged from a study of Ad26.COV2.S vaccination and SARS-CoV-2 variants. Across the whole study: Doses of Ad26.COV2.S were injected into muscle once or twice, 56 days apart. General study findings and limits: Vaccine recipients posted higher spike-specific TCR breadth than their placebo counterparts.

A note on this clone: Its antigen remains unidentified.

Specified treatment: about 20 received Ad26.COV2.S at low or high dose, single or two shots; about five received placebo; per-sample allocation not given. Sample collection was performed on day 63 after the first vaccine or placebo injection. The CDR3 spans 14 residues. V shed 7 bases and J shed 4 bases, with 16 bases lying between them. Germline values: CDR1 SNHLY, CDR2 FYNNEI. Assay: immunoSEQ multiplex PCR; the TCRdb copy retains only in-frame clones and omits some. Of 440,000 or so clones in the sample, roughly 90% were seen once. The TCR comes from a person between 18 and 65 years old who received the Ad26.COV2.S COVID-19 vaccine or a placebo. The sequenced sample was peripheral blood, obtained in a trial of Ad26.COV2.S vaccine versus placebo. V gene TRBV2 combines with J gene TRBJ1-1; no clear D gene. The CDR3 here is CASTDRTAATEAFF. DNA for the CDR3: TGTGCCAGCACTGACCGAACCGCGGCCACTGAAGCTTTCTTT.